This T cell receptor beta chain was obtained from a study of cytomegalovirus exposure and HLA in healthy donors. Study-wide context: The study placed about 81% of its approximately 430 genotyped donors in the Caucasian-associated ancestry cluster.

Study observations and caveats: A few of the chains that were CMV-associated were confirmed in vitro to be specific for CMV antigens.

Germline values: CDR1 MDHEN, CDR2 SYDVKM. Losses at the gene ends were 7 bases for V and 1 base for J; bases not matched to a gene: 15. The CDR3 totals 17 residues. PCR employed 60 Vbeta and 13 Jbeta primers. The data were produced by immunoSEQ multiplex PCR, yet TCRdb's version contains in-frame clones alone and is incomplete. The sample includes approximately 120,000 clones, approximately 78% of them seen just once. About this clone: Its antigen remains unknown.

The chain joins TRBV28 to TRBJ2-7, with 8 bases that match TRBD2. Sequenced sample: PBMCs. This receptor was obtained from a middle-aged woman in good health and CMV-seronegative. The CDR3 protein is CASTLGGAGGGSYEQYF. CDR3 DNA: TGTGCCAGCACCCTAGGTGGGGCGGGAGGAGGGTCCTACGAGCAGTACTTC.